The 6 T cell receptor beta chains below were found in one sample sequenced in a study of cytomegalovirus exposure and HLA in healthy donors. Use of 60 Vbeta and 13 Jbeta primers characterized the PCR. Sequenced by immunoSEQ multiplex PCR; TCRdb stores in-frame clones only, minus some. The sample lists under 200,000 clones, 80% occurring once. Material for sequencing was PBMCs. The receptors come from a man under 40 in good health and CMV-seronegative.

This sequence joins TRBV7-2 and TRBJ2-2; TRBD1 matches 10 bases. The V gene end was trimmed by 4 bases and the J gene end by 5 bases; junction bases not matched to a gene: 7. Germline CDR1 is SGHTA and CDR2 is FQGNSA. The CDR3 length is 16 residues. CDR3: CASSSRWDRGTGELFF. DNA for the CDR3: TGTGCCAGCAGCTCAAGATGGGACAGGGGAACCGGGGAGCTGTTTTTT. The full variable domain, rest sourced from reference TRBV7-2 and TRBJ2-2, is GAGVSQSPSNKVTEKGKDVELRCDPISGHTALYWYRQSLGQGLEFLIYFQGNSAPDKSGLPSDRFSAERTGGSVSTLTIQRTQQEDSAVYLCASSSRWDRGTGELFFGEGSRLTVL.

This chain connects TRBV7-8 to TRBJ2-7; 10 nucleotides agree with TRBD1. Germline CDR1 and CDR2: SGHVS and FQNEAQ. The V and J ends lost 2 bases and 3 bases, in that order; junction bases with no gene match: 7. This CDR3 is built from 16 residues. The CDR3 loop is CASSLTDRGFFYEQYF. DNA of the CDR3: TGTGCCAGCAGCTTAACGGACAGGGGGTTTTTCTACGAGCAGTACTTC.

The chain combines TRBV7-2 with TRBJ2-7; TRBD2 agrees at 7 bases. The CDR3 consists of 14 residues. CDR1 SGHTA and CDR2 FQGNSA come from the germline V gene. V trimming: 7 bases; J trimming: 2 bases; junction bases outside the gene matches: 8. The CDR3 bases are TGTGCCAGCACCCCGGGACTACATCCCTACGAGCAGTACTTC. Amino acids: CASTPGLHPYEQYF.

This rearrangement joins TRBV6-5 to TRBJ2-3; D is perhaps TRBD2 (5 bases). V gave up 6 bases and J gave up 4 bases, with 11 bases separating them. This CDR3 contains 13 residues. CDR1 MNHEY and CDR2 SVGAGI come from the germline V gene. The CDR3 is CASSRGFSDTQYF. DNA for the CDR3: TGTGCCAGCAGCCGGGGATTTTCAGATACGCAGTATTTT.

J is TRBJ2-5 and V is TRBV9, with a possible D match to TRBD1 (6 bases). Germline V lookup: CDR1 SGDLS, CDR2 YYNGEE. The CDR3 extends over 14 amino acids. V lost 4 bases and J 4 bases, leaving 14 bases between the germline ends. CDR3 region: CASSLLQGPETQYF. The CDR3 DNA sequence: TGTGCCAGCAGCCTACTGCAGGGGCCAGAGACCCAGTACTTC.

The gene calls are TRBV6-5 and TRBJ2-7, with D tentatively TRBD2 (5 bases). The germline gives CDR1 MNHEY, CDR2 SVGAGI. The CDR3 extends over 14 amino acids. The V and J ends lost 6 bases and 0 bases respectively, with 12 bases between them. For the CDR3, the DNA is TGTGCCAGCAGCCCACAGACTAACTCCTACGAGCAGTACTTC. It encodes CASSPQTNSYEQYF.